Below, 10 T cell receptor beta chains from the same sample are listed, as sequenced in a study of T cells in Graves' hyperthyroidism and ophthalmopathy (dated by TCRdb to about 2019). Libraries were built with multiplex PCR. The listed sequencing device is Illumina HiSeq 2000. TCR beta CDR3 regions were amplified from RNA transcripts. A first-round RT-PCR of the TCR CDR3 used the HTBI primer set with the Qiagen OneStep RT-PCR kit. TCRdb reprocessing: public reads trimmed at Q25 with fastp, clones called with MiXCR, in-frame beta chains kept. Under each unique CDR3 protein, matching rows form one entry showing the most common genes and DNA. This sample has 730,000 or so distinct CDR3 sequences in its table, and over 15% of those were observed once. The ten largest clones take up roughly 17% of the sample. Source material: blood. The receptors originated from a woman between 45 and 65 years old with Graves' hyperthyroidism that later progressed to Graves' ophthalmopathy.

The rearrangement uses TRBV6-5 and TRBJ1-2; maybe TRBD1 (5 bases). Germline CDR1 reads MNHEY; CDR2 reads SVGAGI. Trimming left V 1 base short and J 3 bases short, with 9 bases between. The CDR3 contains 14 residues. The chain's CDR3 is CASSYWGSHYGYTF. CDR3 nucleotide sequence: TGTGCCAGCAGTTACTGGGGCAGTCACTATGGCTACACCTTC.

This clonotype was seen at least ten times. V is TRBV5-1 and J is TRBJ1-1; 8 bases agree with TRBD1. Germline CDR1 reads SGHRS; CDR2 reads YFSETQ. The CDR3 loop spans 19 amino acids. The V and J ends lost 0 bases and 3 bases, in that order; junction bases with no gene match: 16. DNA for the CDR3: TGCGCCAGCAGCTTGGCAGGGGGACAGGTCCCTTTTGCGTACACTGAAGCTTTCTTT. Its translation: CASSLAGGQVPFAYTEAFF.

Many counts were recorded for this clonotype. This rearrangement joins TRBV15 to TRBJ2-3; 7 nucleotides line up with TRBD2. CDR3 length equals 15 residues. From germline, CDR1 is LNHNV and CDR2 YYDKDF (reference sequence). Germline trimming cut 0 bases from V and 4 bases from J; bases unmatched to any gene: 4. The DNA for the CDR3 is TGTGCCACCAGCAGAGATGGTAGCGGGTCAGATACGCAGTATTTT. Protein product: CATSRDGSGSDTQYF.

This clonotype was counted a few times. The J gene is TRBJ1-5, the V gene TRBV6-1, with D maybe TRBD1 (5 bases). The germline V and J ends were trimmed by 5 bases and 7 bases, with 12 bases remaining between them. The germline V gene has CDR1 MNHNS and CDR2 SASEGT. This CDR3 has 13 amino acids. The CDR3 loop reads CASSPWTRQPQHF. The CDR3 region has the DNA TGTGCCAGCAGTCCCTGGACACGGCAGCCCCAGCATTTT.

This clonotype has just a few counts. The V and J genes are TRBV5-6 and TRBJ1-5; unclear D gene. Germline assignment: CDR1 SGHDT and CDR2 YYEEEE. The CDR3 is 16 amino acids. V lost 1 base and J 7 bases, leaving 18 bases between the germline ends. Written as DNA, the CDR3 is TGTGCCAGCAGCTTGAGTCGGGCCGCCCTCGGGCAGCCCCAGCATTTT. It codes for CASSLSRAALGQPQHF. The whole variable domain, filled in from reference TRBV5-6 and TRBJ1-5, reads DAGVTQSPTHLIKTRGQQVTLRCSPKSGHDTVSWYQQALGQGPQFIFQYYEEEERQRGNFPDRFSGHQFPNYSSELNVNALLLGDSALYLCASSLSRAALGQPQHFGDGTRLSIL.

The chain joins TRBV11-2 to TRBJ1-4, with D perhaps TRBD1 (5 bases). Germline V gene data show CDR1 as SGHAT and CDR2 as FQNNGV. V was shortened by 5 bases and J by 3 bases, with 16 bases between the two germline ends. There are 16 residues in the CDR3. DNA for the CDR3: TGTGCCAGCAGCCGCTCGTGGGACGGACCTAATGAAAAACTGTTTTTT. Residues: CASSRSWDGPNEKLFF.

This clonotype appeared a few times. The CDR3 DNA is TGTGCCAGCAGCTTCCCCTGGCGGGGGCCGGGGGGAGAGACCCAGTACTTC. Translation: CASSFPWRGPGGETQYF. The chain recombines TRBV11-2 with TRBJ2-5; maybe TRBD2 (7 bases). The CDR3 sequence is 17 residues long. Germline values: CDR1 SGHAT, CDR2 FQNNGV. Deletions cut 3 bases from V and 4 bases from J, with 21 bases between.

The V gene is TRBV27, the J gene TRBJ2-6, with 11 bases identical to TRBD1. The germline gives CDR1 MNHEY, CDR2 SMNVEV (reference sequence). The CDR3 runs to 18 residues. V lost 4 bases to trimming and J lost 5 bases; unmatched junction nucleotides: 10. The CDR3: CASSYRTGGQSRANVLTF. The CDR3 DNA reads as TGTGCCAGCAGTTATAGGACAGGGGGCCAGTCAAGGGCCAACGTCCTGACTTTC. The variable domain in full, with the rest retrieved from reference TRBV27 and TRBJ2-6, is EAQVTQNPRYLITVTGKKLTVTCSQNMNHEYMSWYRQDPGLGLRQIYYSMNVEVTDKGDVPEGYKVSRKEKRNFPLILESPSPNQTSLYFCASSYRTGGQSRANVLTFGAGSRLTVL.

The table lists this clonotype with a count of one. The chain recombines TRBV9 with TRBJ2-3; 8 nucleotides align to TRBD2. Looked up from germline, CDR1 is SGDLS and CDR2 is YYNGEE. The CDR3 contains 16 residues. V gave up 0 bases and J gave up 1 base; unmatched junction bases: 4. The CDR3 DNA sequence: TGTGCCAGCAGCGTAGGCGAGACTAGCGGCACAGATACGCAGTATTTT. This codes for CASSVGETSGTDTQYF.

CDR3 loop: CASSWDRGRFTGELFF. The CDR3 region has the DNA TGTGCCAGCAGTTGGGACAGGGGGCGATTCACCGGGGAGCTGTTTTTT. The genes are TRBV6-5 and TRBJ2-2; 12 nucleotides line up with TRBD1. CDR1 is MNHEY and CDR2 is SVGAGI in the germline V gene. The V segment lost 4 bases and the J segment 4 bases; nucleotides outside the gene matches: 4. The CDR3 consists of 16 residues.